This passage covers 27 T cell receptor beta chains from one sample sequenced in a study of response to subunit inactivated influenza vaccine. TCRdb redid the calling of the RT-PCR reads with MiXCR, one entry per CDR3 protein. The sample contains about 500,000 distinct CDR3 sequences, about 15% of which appear only once. The sequenced sample was CD4+ T cells sorted from PBMCs, obtained around 25 months after vaccination. The source of these receptors is a man aged 45-69 years who received an inactivated influenza vaccine.

This clonotype occurred a few times. J is TRBJ1-1 and V is TRBV3-1; D not certain. The germline gives CDR1 LGHDT, CDR2 YNNKEL (reference sequence). This CDR3 contains 14 residues. V dropped 1 base and J dropped 5 bases, with 11 bases sitting between them. Here the CDR3 DNA reads TGTGCCAGCAGCCAAGCCGGCCAGAGGACTGAAGCTTTCTTT. Its translation: CASSQAGQRTEAFF.

V gene TRBV3-1 combines with J gene TRBJ1-4; D not resolved. CDR1 and CDR2 from the germline V gene are LGHDT and YNNKEL (reference sequence). The ends were cut back, 0 bases at V and 1 base at J, with 9 bases in the middle. The CDR3 spans 16 residues. CDR3 amino acids: CASSQELGRTNEKLFF. The DNA of the CDR3 is TGTGCCAGCAGCCAAGAACTGGGGAGAACTAATGAAAAACTGTTTTTT.

The chain has TRBV19 and TRBJ1-5; no firm D call. With 5 bases removed from V and 6 bases from J, the gap between germline ends came to 8 bases. Germline CDR1 and CDR2: LNHDA and SQIVND (reference sequence). This CDR3 comprises 12 residues. In DNA, the CDR3 is TGTGCCAGTAGTGAGGCTTTTCAGCCCCAGCATTTT. It yields the protein CASSEAFQPQHF.

The chain combines TRBV29-1 with TRBJ1-4; D gene unclear. Looked up from germline, CDR1 is SQVTM and CDR2 is ANQGSEA. This CDR3 contains 12 residues. The V end was cut by 4 bases, the J end by 8 bases, with 11 bases between. The CDR3 DNA reads as TGCAGCGTTGGAGACTTCGGGGAAAAACTGTTTTTT. This codes for CSVGDFGEKLFF.

This chain uses TRBV5-1 with TRBJ2-1; D could derive from TRBD1 or TRBD2 (5 bases each). CDR3 size: 16 residues. Trimming took off 1 base at V and 9 bases at J, with 20 bases between the two ends. Germline CDR1 is SGHRS and CDR2 is YFSETQ. CDR3 amino acids: CASSLLGERVGTEQFF. The CDR3 DNA follows: TGCGCCAGCAGCTTGTTGGGGGAAAGGGTAGGGACTGAGCAGTTCTTC.

This clonotype was picked up a small number of times. J is TRBJ1-5 and V is TRBV20-1, with D maybe TRBD1 (6 bases). V lost 1 base and J 2 bases, leaving 6 bases between the germline ends. Germline V gene sequence: CDR1 DFQATT, CDR2 SNEGSKA (reference sequence). CDR3 length: 13 amino acids. The CDR3 bases are TGCAGTGCTAGAGGGGGGCGCAATCAGCCCCAGCATTTT. This sequence encodes CSARGGRNQPQHF.

This clonotype came up many times. V is TRBV7-2 and J is TRBJ1-4; D is possibly TRBD1 (6 bases). V was cut by 5 bases and J by 0 bases, with 10 bases left in between. The germline CDR1 and CDR2 sequences are SGHTA and FQGNSA. This CDR3 is built from 15 residues. The CDR3 DNA sequence: TGTGCCAGCAGCCGGCAGGGGACAACTAATGAAAAACTGTTTTTT. The encoded protein is CASSRQGTTNEKLFF.

This clonotype was recorded at least ten times. This rearrangement joins TRBV21-1 to TRBJ2-7; the DNA was not used to check the table's D call, TRBD2. TRBV21-1 is termed a pseudogene. The CDR3 is 16 amino acids. The CDR3 reads CASSKWAAGGSYEQYF. The CDR3 bases are TGTGCCAGCAGCAAATGGGCAGCGGGGGGTTCCTACGAGCAGTACTTC.

The V gene is TRBV7-9, the J gene TRBJ2-5; TRBD1 matches 7 bases. The CDR3 consists of 14 residues. The germline gives CDR1 SEHNR, CDR2 FQNEAQ (reference sequence). Trimming cost V 6 bases and J 5 bases; bases outside gene matches: 9. The CDR3 sequence: CASSQQGSHETQYF. CDR3 DNA sequence: TGTGCCAGCAGTCAACAGGGGAGCCATGAGACCCAGTACTTC.

The V gene is TRBV6-4, the J gene TRBJ2-1, with a weak D call TRBD1 (6 bases). The germline V gene has CDR1 MRHNA and CDR2 SNTAGT. This CDR3 comprises 15 residues. The V and J ends lost 8 bases and 6 bases respectively, with 20 bases between them. CDR3 residues: CASGPQGSPFNEQFF. The DNA for the CDR3 is TGTGCCAGCGGACCACAGGGTTCCCCGTTCAATGAGCAGTTCTTC.

The chain has TRBV19 and TRBJ2-2; D is ambiguous. The CDR3 is 15 residues long. The V end was cut by 3 bases, the J end by 4 bases, with 12 bases between. Per the germline V gene, CDR1 is LNHDA and CDR2 is SQIVND (reference sequence). CDR3 nucleotide sequence: TGTGCCAGTAGTATCAAAGGGTCGAGCACCGGGGAGCTGTTTTTT. Its translation: CASSIKGSSTGELFF.

This clonotype was seen a few times. CDR3 in amino acids: CASRIMTGLPSGNTIYF. The CDR3 bases are TGTGCCAGCAGGATAATGACAGGGCTCCCTTCTGGAAACACCATATATTTT. This rearrangement joins TRBV28 to TRBJ1-3; 7 bases agree with TRBD1. V was pared by 6 bases and J by 1 base, with 12 bases of the junction left unmatched. The germline gives CDR1 MDHEN, CDR2 SYDVKM. The CDR3 is 17 amino acids.

Only a few counts were recorded for this clonotype. The V and J genes are TRBV18 and TRBJ2-5; a weak D match, TRBD1 (6 bases). V was pared by 3 bases and J by 5 bases, with 16 bases between. CDR3 length: 15 residues. The V gene's germline CDR1 is KGHSH and CDR2 LQKENI. CDR3 bases: TGTGCCAGCTCACCTATTACAGGGAAATTGGAGACCCAGTACTTC. Amino acids: CASSPITGKLETQYF.

This sequence joins TRBV6-1 and TRBJ1-5; 9 bases fit TRBD1. The V segment lost 6 bases and the J segment 4 bases; nucleotides outside the gene matches: 4. The germline gives CDR1 MNHNS, CDR2 SASEGT. The CDR3 loop spans 14 amino acids. The CDR3 DNA reads as TGTGCCAGCAGGGGACAGGGACTAAATCAGCCCCAGCATTTT. This encodes CASRGQGLNQPQHF.

This clonotype occurred a few times. The chain recombines TRBV4-1 with TRBJ2-3; no clear D. The length of the CDR3 is 15 residues. Trimming shortened V by 0 bases and J by 1 base, and 8 bases separated the two germline ends. Germline V CDR1 and CDR2: MGHRA, YSYEKL. This CDR3 is CASSQDPTGTDTQYF. CDR3 DNA sequence: TGCGCCAGCAGCCAAGATCCAACGGGCACAGATACGCAGTATTTT.

This clonotype was counted a few times. The chain uses TRBV10-3 and TRBJ2-3; 9 bases are a match to TRBD2. Trimming at V came to 3 bases and at J to 0 bases, leaving 4 bases not matched to a gene. Per the germline V gene, CDR1 is ENHRY and CDR2 is SYGVKD. The CDR3 covers 16 residues. For the CDR3, the DNA is TGTGCCATCAGTGATATTAGCGGGGGAAGCACAGATACGCAGTATTTT. It translates to CAISDISGGSTDTQYF.

In its sample, this clonotype was seen once. The rearrangement links TRBV10-3 to TRBJ1-1; a possible D gene is TRBD1 (6 bases). Trimming stripped 9 bases from V and 1 base from J, with 12 bases between. Germline-derived CDR1 and CDR2 are ENHRY and SYGVKD. There are 13 residues in the CDR3. CDR3 DNA: TGTGCCATTACACAGGGTTCGAACACTGAAGCTTTCTTT. Protein product: CAITQGSNTEAFF.

The CDR3 DNA reads TGTGCCAGCTCCTCGAGGGGGATGGCCGGGGAGCTGTTTTTT. It translates to CASSSRGMAGELFF. J is TRBJ2-2 and V is TRBV28; maybe TRBD1 (6 bases). Trimming removed 8 bases from V and 6 bases from J, with 16 bases in between. This CDR3 region has 14 residues. Germline loops: CDR1 MDHEN, CDR2 SYDVKM.

In its sample, this clonotype was seen a few times. This rearrangement joins TRBV12-3 or TRBV12-4 to TRBJ1-5, with D perhaps matching TRBD1 (5 bases). This CDR3 is 13 amino acids long. Trimming left V 3 bases short and J 7 bases short, with 10 bases between. CDR3 in amino acids: CASSFSRDQPQHF. CDR3 DNA sequence: TGTGCCAGCAGTTTTTCGAGGGACCAGCCCCAGCATTTT.

This clonotype came up a few times. This chain joins TRBV20-1 and TRBJ2-7, with D maybe TRBD2 (5 bases). The CDR3 sequence is 12 residues long. Germline CDR1 reads DFQATT; CDR2 reads SNEGSKA (reference sequence). Between the trimmed V and J ends, which lost 3 bases and 5 bases, there was a span of 11 bases. The CDR3 DNA sequence: TGCAGTGCTAGCCGGGGTCCCAACGAGCAGTACTTC. Its protein product is CSASRGPNEQYF.

At least ten counts were recorded for this clonotype. The chain joins TRBV29-1 to TRBJ2-7; unclear D gene. This CDR3 contains 13 residues. Trimming removed 6 bases from V and 0 bases from J, with 12 bases in between. Germline V gene sequence: CDR1 SQVTM, CDR2 ANQGSEA. The CDR3 reads CSVVFRYSYEQYF. The DNA of the CDR3 is TGCAGCGTCGTTTTTAGGTACTCCTACGAGCAGTACTTC.

This clonotype was recorded a few times. This chain links TRBV3-1 with TRBJ1-3; D might be TRBD1 (5 bases). This CDR3 region has 15 residues. Trimming removed 3 bases at V and 2 bases at J, with 11 bases between. Germline values: CDR1 LGHDT, CDR2 YNNKEL (reference sequence). The DNA of the CDR3 is TGTGCCAGCAGCCACCGGGACCGGGCTGGAAACACCATATATTTT. Amino acids: CASSHRDRAGNTIYF.

In this sample, this clonotype turned up many times. The gene calls are TRBV2 and TRBJ1-2, with TRBD1 matching 8 bases. The CDR3 runs 14 residues. With V trimmed by 7 bases and J by 8 bases, 12 bases remained unmatched. Germline V gene lookup returns CDR1 SNHLY and CDR2 FYNNEI. CDR3 DNA: TGTGCCAGCAAGCCGGACAGGGAGGTCGGCGGCTACACCTTC. The encoded protein is CASKPDREVGGYTF. Full variable domain (rest looked up from reference TRBV2 and TRBJ1-2): EPEVTQTPSHQVTQMGQEVILRCVPISNHLYFYWYRQILGQKVEFLVSFYNNEISEKSEIFDDQFSVERPDGSNFTLKIRSTKLEDSAMYFCASKPDREVGGYTFGSGTRLTVV.

This clonotype occurred a few times. This chain links TRBV14 with TRBJ1-1; no definite D call. V was cut by 4 bases and J by 0 bases, with 6 bases left in between. Germline-derived CDR1 and CDR2 are SGHDN and FVKESK. This CDR3 is 13 amino acids long. The CDR3: CASSRNLNTEAFF. CDR3 in DNA: TGTGCCAGCAGCCGCAATTTGAACACTGAAGCTTTCTTT.

V and J are TRBV5-6 and TRBJ1-1; no reliable D call. V lost 1 base and J 5 bases, leaving 9 bases between the germline ends. The CDR3 sequence is 13 residues long. The V gene's germline CDR1 is SGHDT and CDR2 YYEEEE. The CDR3 reads CASSLLVGTEAFF. In DNA form, the CDR3 reads TGTGCCAGCAGCTTGCTCGTGGGAACTGAAGCTTTCTTT.

The chain combines TRBV27 with TRBJ2-6, with D perhaps TRBD2 (5 bases). The V gene's germline CDR1 is MNHEY and CDR2 SMNVEV (reference sequence). V lost 6 bases, J lost 0 bases, and 12 bases lay in between. The CDR3 is 16 residues long. In DNA, the CDR3 is TGTGCCAGCAGGGCCTCGGGGAACTCTGGGGCCAACGTCCTGACTTTC. Translated, it gives CASRASGNSGANVLTF.

The chain couples TRBV28 to TRBJ1-1, with 7 bases lining up with TRBD1. Germline CDR1 MDHEN, CDR2 SYDVKM. After removal of 5 bases from V and 6 bases from J, the junction contained 12 bases not matched to a gene. The CDR3 loop spans 15 amino acids. Here the CDR3 DNA reads TGTGCCAGCAGTCCCTACAGGGGAGGGGGCCCTGAAGCTTTCTTT. This sequence encodes CASSPYRGGGPEAFF. Based on the CDR3 plus reference TRBV28 and TRBJ1-1, the full variable domain is DVKVTQSSRYLVKRTGEKVFLECVQDMDHENMFWYRQDPGLGLRLIYFSYDVKMKEKGDIPEGYSVSREKKERFSLILESASTNQTSMYLCASSPYRGGGPEAFFGQGTRLTVV.